These 5 T cell receptor beta chains share one sample of origin, sequenced in a study of blood T cell repertoires in COVID-19. Some clones are missing from TCRdb's copy, which holds only in-frame ones; the method was immunoSEQ multiplex PCR. The sample yields 330,000 or so clones, about 88% seen once. The sequencing sample was made of PBMCs or T cells enriched from blood (not recorded which). All receptors come from a woman aged 25 to 39 who had recovered from COVID-19.

The CDR3 DNA reads TGTGCCAGCAGCTTGACTAGCGGGCGGTACAATGAGCAGTTCTTC. This encodes CASSLTSGRYNEQFF. The chain is built from TRBV5-4 and TRBJ2-1; 9 bases map to TRBD2. Germline CDR1 SGHNT, CDR2 YYREEE (reference sequence). The CDR3 covers 15 residues. With 1 base clipped from V and 4 bases from J, the junction kept 3 bases outside the gene matches.

The chain combines TRBV2 with TRBJ2-1, with 8 bases lining up with TRBD2. CDR3 length equals 14 residues. With 6 bases clipped from V and 8 bases from J, the junction kept 9 bases outside the gene matches. Germline V CDR1 and CDR2: SNHLY, FYNNEI. This CDR3 reads CASRGRGGLDEQFF. CDR3 DNA: TGTGCCAGCAGGGGACGGGGGGGCCTGGATGAGCAGTTCTTC. Based on the CDR3 plus reference TRBV2 and TRBJ2-1, the full variable domain is EPEVTQTPSHQVTQMGQEVILRCVPISNHLYFYWYRQILGQKVEFLVSFYNNEISEKSEIFDDQFSVERPDGSNFTLKIRSTKLEDSAMYFCASRGRGGLDEQFFGPGTRLTVL.

The chain uses TRBV10-3 and TRBJ1-1, with D maybe TRBD1 (6 bases). The V gene lost 9 bases and the J gene lost 5 bases, with 25 bases spanning the gap. CDR1 is ENHRY, CDR2 SYGVKD, per germline. There are 16 residues in the CDR3. In DNA, the CDR3 is TGTGCCATTCACCCGGGCGGGGGGGCGTACGGAACTGAAGCTTTCTTT. Amino acid sequence: CAIHPGGGAYGTEAFF.

This chain uses TRBV11-2 with TRBJ1-2, with D uncertain. Germline V gives CDR1 SGHAT, CDR2 FQNNGV. V lost 1 base and J lost 3, with 6 bases in between. The CDR3 has 13 residues. For the CDR3, the DNA is TGTGCCAGCAGCTTAGTGGGAGACTATGGCTACACCTTC. Translated: CASSLVGDYGYTF.

V and J are TRBV5-1 and TRBJ1-1; D gene uncertain. Trimming shortened V by 3 bases and J by 1 base, and 10 bases separated the two germline ends. The CDR3 totals 14 residues. Germline CDR1 and CDR2: SGHRS and YFSETQ. CDR3 nucleotides: TGCGCCAGCAGCTCAAACCCCGGGAACACTGAAGCTTTCTTT. As protein: CASSSNPGNTEAFF.